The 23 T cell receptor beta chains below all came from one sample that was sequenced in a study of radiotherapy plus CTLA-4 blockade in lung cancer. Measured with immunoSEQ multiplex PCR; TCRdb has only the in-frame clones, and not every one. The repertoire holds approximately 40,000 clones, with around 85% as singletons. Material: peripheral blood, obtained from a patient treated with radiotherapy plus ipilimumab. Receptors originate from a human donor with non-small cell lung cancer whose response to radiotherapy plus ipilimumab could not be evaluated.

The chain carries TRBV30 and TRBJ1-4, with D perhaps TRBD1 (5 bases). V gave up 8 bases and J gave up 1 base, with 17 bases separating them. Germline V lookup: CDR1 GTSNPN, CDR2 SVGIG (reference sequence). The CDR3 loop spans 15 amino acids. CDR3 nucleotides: TGTGCCCCCCCGGGGGTTAACAGAACTAATGAAAAACTGTTTTTT. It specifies CAPPGVNRTNEKLFF.

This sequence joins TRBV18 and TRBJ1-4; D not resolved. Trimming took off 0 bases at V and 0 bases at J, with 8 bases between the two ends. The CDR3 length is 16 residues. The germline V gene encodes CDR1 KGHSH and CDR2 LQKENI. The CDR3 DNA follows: TGTGCCAGCTCACCACCGACACCTGCAACTAATGAAAAACTGTTTTTT. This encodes CASSPPTPATNEKLFF.

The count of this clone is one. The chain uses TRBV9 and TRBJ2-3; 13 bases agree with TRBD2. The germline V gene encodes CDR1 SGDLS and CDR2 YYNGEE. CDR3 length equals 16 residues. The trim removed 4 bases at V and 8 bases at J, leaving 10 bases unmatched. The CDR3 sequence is CASSMGLAGSQGTQYF. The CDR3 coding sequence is TGTGCCAGCAGCATGGGACTAGCGGGGTCTCAGGGTACGCAGTATTTT.

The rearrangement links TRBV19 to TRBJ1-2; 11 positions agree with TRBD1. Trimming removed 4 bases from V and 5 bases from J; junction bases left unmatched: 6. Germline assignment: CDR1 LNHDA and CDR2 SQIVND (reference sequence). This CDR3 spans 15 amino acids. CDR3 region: CASSTRTGGNYGYTF. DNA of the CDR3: TGTGCCAGTAGTACGCGGACAGGGGGCAATTATGGCTACACCTTC. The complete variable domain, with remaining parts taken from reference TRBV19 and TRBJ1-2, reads DGGITQSPKYLFRKEGQNVTLSCEQNLNHDAMYWYRQDPGQGLRLIYYSQIVNDFQKGDIAEGYSVSREKKESFPLTVTSAQKNPTAFYLCASSTRTGGNYGYTFGSGTRLTVV.

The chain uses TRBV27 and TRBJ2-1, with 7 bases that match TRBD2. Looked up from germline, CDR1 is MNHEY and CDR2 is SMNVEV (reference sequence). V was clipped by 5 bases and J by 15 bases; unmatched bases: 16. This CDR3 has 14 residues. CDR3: CASSPAVRAGPRFF. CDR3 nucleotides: TGTGCCAGCAGTCCGGCGGTAAGAGCGGGACCTAGGTTCTTC.

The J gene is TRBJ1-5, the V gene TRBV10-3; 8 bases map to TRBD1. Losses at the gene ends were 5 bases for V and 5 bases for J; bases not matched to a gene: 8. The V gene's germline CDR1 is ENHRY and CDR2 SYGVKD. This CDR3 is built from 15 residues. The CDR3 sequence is CAISKTGEADQPQHF. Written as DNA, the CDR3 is TGTGCCATCAGTAAGACAGGGGAGGCGGATCAGCCCCAGCATTTT.

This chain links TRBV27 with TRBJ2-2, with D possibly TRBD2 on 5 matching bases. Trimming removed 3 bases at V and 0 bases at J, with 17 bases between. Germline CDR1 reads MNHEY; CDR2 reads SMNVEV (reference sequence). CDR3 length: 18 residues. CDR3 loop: CASSLRRPGGTNTGELFF. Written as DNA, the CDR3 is TGTGCCAGCAGTTTGAGGCGCCCCGGAGGTACGAACACCGGGGAGCTGTTTTTT.

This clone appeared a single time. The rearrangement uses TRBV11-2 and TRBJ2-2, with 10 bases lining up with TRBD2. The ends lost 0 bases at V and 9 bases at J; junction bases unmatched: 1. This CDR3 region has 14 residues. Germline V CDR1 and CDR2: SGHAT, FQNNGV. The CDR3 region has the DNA TGTGCCAGCAGCTTAGAACTAGCGGGATGGGAGCTGTTTTTT. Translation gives CASSLELAGWELFF.

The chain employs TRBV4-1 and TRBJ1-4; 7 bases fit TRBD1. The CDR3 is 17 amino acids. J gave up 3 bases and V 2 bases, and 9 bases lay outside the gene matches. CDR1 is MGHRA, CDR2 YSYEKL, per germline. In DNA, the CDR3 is TGCGCCAGCAGCCAAAGACAGGGTTTCCTATCTAATGAAAAACTGTTTTTT. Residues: CASSQRQGFLSNEKLFF.

Here the CDR3 DNA reads TGCAGCGCGGACAGGGACACTGAAGCTTTCTTT. This translates into CSADRDTEAFF. The J gene is TRBJ1-1, the V gene TRBV29-1; 8 nucleotides line up with TRBD1. The CDR3 spans 11 residues. Germline V gene sequence: CDR1 SQVTM, CDR2 ANQGSEA. With 7 bases clipped from V and 3 bases from J, the junction kept 1 base outside the gene matches.

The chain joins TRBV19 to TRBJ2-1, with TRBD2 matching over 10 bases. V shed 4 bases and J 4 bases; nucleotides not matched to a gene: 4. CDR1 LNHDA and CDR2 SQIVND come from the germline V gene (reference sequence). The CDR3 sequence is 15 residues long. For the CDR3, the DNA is TGTGCCAGTAGTACCCTGACTAGCGGGTACAATGAGCAGTTCTTC. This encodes CASSTLTSGYNEQFF.

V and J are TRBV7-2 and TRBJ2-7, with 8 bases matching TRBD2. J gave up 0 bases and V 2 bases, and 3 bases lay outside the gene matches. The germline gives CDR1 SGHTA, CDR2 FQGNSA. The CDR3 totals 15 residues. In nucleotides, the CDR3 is TGTGCCAGCAGCTTAACTAGCGGAGCCTCCTACGAGCAGTACTTC. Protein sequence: CASSLTSGASYEQYF. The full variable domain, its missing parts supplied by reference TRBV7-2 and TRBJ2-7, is GAGVSQSPSNKVTEKGKDVELRCDPISGHTALYWYRQSLGQGLEFLIYFQGNSAPDKSGLPSDRFSAERTGGSVSTLTIQRTQQEDSAVYLCASSLTSGASYEQYFGPGTRLTVT.

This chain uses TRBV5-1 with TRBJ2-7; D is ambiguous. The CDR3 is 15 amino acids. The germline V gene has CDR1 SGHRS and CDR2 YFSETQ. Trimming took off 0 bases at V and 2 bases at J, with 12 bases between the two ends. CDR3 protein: CASSLGTLETYEQYF. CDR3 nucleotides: TGCGCCAGCAGCTTGGGTACGTTGGAGACCTACGAGCAGTACTTC.

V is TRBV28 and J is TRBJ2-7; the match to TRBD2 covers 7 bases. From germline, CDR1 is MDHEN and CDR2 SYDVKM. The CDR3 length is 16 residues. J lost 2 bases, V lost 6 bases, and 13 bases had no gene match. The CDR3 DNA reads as TGTGCCAGCAGCCTAAGGGGCTGGGGGGGAACCTACGAGCAGTACTTC. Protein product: CASSLRGWGGTYEQYF.

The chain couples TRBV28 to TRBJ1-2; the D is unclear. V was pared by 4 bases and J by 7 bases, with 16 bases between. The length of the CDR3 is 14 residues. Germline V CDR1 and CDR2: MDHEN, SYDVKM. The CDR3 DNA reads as TGTGCCAGCAGTTCGCTGGTGGAGGAGGGTGGCTACACCTTC. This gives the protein CASSSLVEEGGYTF.

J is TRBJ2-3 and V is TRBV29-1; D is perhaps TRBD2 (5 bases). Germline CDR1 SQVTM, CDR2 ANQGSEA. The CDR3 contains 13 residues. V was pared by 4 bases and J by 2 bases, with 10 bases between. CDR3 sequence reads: CSVVRGHTDTQYF. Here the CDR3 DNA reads TGCAGCGTTGTGCGCGGGCACACAGATACGCAGTATTTT.

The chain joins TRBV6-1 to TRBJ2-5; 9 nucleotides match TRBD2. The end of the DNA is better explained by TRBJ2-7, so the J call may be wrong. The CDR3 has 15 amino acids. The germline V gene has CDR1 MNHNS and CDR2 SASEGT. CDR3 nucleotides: TGTGCCAGCAGTGGAGAAAATAGCGGGAGTTACGAGCAGTACTTC. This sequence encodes CASSGENSGSYEQYF.

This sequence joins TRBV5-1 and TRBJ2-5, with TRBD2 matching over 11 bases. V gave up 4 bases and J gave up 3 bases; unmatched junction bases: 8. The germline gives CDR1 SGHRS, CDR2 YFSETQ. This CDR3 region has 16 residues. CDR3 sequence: CASSPGGSGREETQYF. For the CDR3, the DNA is TGCGCCAGCAGCCCCGGGGGTAGCGGGAGGGAAGAGACCCAGTACTTC.

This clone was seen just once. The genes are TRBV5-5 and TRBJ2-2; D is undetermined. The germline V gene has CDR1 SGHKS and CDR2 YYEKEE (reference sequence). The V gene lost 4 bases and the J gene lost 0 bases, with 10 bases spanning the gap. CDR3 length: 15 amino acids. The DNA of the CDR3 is TGTGCCAGCAGCCGCGACACGGCGAACACCGGGGAGCTGTTTTTT. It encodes CASSRDTANTGELFF. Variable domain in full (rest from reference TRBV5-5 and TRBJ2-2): DAGVTQSPTHLIKTRGQQVTLRCSPISGHKSVSWYQQVLGQGPQFIFQYYEKEERGRGNFPDRFSARQFPNYSSELNVNALLLGDSALYLCASSRDTANTGELFFGEGSRLTVL.

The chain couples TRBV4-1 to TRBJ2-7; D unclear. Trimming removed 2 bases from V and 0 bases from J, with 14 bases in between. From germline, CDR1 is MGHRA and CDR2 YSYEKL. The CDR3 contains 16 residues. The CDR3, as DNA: TGCGCCAGCAGCCAATTCCAACAGCACGACTCCTACGAGCAGTACTTC. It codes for CASSQFQQHDSYEQYF.

The CDR3 loop is CASSLKGAGGELFF. Here the CDR3 DNA reads TGTGCCAGCAGCTTAAAGGGGGCGGGCGGGGAGCTGTTTTTT. This sequence joins TRBV7-8 and TRBJ2-2; 7 bases fit TRBD1. Germline V gene sequence: CDR1 SGHVS, CDR2 FQNEAQ. V shed 2 bases, J shed 7 bases, and the junction held 4 bases outside the gene matches. CDR3 size: 14 residues. The full variable domain, completed using reference TRBV7-8 and TRBJ2-2, is GAGVSQSPRYKVAKRGQDVALRCDPISGHVSLFWYQQALGQGPEFLTYFQNEAQLDKSGLPSDRFFAERPEGSVSTLKIQRTQQEDSAVYLCASSLKGAGGELFFGEGSRLTVL.

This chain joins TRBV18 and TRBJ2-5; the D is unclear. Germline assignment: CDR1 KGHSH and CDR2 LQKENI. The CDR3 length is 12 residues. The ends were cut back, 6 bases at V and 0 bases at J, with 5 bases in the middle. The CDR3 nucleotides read TGTGCCAGCTCCCCCGACCAAGAGACCCAGTACTTC. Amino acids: CASSPDQETQYF.

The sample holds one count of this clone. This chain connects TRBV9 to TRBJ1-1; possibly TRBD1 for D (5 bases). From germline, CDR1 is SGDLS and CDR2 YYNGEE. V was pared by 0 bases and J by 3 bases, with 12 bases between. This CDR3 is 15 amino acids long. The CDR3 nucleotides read TGTGCCAGCAGCGTAGGAAGGGGAATTGACACTGAAGCTTTCTTT. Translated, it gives CASSVGRGIDTEAFF.